This T cell receptor beta chain was identified during a study of regulatory T cells in long-lasting Graves disease. Across the whole study: For a period under 3 months, newly diagnosed Graves' patients had taken antithyroid drugs.

Regarding time point: newly diagnosed GD, antithyroid drugs for less than 3 months. With RNA extracted from PBMCs as input, the TCR library was made. Building of the TCR beta libraries involved iRepertoire HTBI primers and Arm-PCR of CDR3 regions. Study processing details: Identified across the samples were over 50 TRBV segments and roughly 14 TRBJ segments. TCRdb reprocessed the multiplex PCR reads with MiXCR, giving one entry per CDR3 protein. TCRdb, not the original authors, processed these V and J calls. The profile shows 620,000 or so distinct CDR3 sequences, around 15% of them singletons. In its sample, this clonotype was seen many times. Trimming removed 0 bases from V and 8 bases from J; junction bases left unmatched: 8. CDR3 length equals 16 residues. CDR1 and CDR2 (germline): MNHEY, SVGAGI. The same data also went into a second study, on T cells in Graves' hyperthyroidism and ophthalmopathy. That work adds: First-round RT-PCR of the TCR CDR3 relied on the HTBI primer set. Most thyroid-expanded clonotypes above 0.001 were also found in blood.

The gene calls are TRBV6-5 and TRBJ1-4, with TRBD1 matching 8 bases. The specimen was peripheral blood mononuclear cells (PBMCs), collected at new diagnosis, from a patient treated with antithyroid drugs. This clonotype was sampled from a woman in her twenties or thirties with Graves disease. CDR3 nucleotide sequence: TGTGCCAGCAGTTACTCGACCAGGGGGCGAGGGGAAAAACTGTTTTTT. Translated: CASSYSTRGRGEKLFF.